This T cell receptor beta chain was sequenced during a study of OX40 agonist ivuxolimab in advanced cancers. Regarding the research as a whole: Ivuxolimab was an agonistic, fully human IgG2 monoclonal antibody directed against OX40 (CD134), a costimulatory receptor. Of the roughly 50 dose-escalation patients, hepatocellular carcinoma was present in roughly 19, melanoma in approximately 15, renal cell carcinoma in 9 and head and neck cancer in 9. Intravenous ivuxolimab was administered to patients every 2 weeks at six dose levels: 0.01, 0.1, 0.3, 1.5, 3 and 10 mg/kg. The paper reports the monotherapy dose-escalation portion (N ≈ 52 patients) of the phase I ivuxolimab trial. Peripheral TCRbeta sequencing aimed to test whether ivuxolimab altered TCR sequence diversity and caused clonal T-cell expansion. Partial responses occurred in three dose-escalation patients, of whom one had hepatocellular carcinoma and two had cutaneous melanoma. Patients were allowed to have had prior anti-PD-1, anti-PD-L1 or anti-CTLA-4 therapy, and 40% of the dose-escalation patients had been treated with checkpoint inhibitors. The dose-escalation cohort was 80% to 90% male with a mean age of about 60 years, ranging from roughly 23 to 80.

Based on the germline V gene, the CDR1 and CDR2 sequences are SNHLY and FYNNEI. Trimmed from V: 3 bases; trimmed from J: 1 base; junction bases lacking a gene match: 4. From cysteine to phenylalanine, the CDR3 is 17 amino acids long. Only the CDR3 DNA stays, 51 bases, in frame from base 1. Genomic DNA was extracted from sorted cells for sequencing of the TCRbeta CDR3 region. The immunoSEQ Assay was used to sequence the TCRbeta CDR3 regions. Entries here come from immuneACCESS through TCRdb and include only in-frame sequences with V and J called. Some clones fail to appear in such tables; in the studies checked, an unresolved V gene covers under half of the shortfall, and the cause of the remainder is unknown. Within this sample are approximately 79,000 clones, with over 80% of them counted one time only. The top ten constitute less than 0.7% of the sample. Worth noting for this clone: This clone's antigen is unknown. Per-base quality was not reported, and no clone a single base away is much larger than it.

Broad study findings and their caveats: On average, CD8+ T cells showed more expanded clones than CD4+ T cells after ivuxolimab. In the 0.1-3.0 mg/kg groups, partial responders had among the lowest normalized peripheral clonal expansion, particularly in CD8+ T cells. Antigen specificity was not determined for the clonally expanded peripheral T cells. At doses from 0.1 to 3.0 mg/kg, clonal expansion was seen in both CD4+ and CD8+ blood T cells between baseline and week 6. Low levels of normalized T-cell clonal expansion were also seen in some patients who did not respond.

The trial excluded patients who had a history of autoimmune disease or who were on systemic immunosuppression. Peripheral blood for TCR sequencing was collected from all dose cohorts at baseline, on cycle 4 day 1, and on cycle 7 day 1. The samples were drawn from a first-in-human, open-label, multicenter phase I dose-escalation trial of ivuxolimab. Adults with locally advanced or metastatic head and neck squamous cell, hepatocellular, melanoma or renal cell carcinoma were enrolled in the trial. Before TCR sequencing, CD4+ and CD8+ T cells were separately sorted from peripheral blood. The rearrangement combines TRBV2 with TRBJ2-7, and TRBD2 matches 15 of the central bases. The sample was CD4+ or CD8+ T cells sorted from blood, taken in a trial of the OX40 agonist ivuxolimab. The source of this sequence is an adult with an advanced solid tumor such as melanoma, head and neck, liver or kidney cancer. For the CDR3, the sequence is CASSDPGLAGGSYEQYF. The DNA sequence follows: TGTGCCAGCAGTGACCCCGGACTAGCGGGAGGGTCCTACGAGCAGTACTTC.